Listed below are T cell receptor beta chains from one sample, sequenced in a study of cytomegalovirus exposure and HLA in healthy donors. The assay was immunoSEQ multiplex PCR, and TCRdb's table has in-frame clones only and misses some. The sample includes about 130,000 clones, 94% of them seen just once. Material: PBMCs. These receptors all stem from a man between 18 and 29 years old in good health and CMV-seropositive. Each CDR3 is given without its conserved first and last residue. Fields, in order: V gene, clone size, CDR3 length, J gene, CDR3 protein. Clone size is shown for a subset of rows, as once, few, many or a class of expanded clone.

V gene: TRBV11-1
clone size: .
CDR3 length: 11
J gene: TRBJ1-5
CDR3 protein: ASSATGDQPQH

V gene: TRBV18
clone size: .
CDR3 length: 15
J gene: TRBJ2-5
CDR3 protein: ASSPLPWQGQQETQY

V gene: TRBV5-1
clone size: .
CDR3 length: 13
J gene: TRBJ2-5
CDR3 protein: ASSLTGWIQETQY

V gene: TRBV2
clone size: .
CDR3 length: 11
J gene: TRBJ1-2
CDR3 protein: ASSATMSGGYT

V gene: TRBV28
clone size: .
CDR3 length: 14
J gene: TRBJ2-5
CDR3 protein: ASSLLPREERETQY

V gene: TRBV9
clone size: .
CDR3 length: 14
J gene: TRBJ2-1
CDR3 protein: ASSVASGLSYNEQF

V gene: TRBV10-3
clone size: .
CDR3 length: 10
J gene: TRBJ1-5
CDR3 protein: AISAADSPQH

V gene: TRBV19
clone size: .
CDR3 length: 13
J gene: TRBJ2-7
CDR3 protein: ASTPGRGPNYEQY

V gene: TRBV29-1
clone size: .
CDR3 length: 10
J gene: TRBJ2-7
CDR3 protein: SVGYGRDEQY

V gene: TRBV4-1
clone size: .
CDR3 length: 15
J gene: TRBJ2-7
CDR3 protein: ASSPRSSGQGNYEQY

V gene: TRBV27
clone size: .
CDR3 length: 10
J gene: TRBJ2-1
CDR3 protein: ASSSLASEQF

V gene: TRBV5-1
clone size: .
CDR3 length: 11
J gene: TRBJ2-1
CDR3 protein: ASSWSLTNEQF

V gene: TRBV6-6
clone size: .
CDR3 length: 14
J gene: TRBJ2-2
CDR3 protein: ASSYWGQGTGGELF

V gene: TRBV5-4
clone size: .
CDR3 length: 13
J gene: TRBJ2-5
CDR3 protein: ASSLPTGEIETQY

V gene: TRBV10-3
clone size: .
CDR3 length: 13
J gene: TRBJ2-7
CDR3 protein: ATSNGAGSTYEQY

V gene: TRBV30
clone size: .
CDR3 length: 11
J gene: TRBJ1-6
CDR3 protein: AWSVRDYSPLH

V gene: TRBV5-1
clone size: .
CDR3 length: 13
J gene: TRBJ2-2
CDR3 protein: ASSPTVANTGELF

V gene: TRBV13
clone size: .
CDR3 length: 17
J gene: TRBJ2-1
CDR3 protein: ASSGGTGIAGNYYNEQF

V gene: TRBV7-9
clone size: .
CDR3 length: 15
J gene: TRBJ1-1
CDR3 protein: ASSLGRPVGANTEAF

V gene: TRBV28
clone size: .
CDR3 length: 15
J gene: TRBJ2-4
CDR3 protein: ASSFRTVEGAKNIQY

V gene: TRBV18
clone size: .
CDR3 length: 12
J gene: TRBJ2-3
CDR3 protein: ASARDSSTDTQY

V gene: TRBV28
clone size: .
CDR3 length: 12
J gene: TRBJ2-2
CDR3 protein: ASSRHGNTGELF

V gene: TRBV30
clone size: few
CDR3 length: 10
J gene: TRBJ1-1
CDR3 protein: ARRGGITEAF

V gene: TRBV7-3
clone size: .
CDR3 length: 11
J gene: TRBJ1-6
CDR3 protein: ASSLSRNSPLH

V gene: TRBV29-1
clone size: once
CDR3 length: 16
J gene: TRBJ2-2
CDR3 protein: SVEDPGTSGWNTGELF

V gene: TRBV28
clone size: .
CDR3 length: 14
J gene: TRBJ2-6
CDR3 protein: ASSQAGGTGANVLT

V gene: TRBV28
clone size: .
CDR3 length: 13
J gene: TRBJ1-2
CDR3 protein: ASSSRRQGMSGYT

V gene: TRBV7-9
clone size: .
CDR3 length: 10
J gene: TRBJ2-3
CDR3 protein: ASSSDSGSFL

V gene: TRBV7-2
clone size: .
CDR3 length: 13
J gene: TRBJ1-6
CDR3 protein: ASSLEGASISPLH

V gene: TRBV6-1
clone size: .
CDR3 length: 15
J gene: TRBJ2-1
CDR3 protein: ASSETTGGGGWNEQF

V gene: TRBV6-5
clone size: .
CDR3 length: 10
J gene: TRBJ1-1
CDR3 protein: ASSRGRLEAF

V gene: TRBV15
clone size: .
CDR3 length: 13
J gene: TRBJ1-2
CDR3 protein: ATVSDRVANYGYT

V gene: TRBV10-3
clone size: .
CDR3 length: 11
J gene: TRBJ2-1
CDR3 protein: AISESTRDEQF

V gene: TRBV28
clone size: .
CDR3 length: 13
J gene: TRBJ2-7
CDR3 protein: ASIPGQGASYEQY

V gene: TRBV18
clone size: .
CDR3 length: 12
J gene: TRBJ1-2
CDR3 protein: ASSPGTGRNGYT

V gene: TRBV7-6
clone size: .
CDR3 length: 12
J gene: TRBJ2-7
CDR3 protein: ASSLNNDVSGQY

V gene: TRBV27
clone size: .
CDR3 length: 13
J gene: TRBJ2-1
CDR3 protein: ASSLEFPSGNEQF

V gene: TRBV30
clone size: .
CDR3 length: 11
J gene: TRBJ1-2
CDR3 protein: AWRAVLNYGYT

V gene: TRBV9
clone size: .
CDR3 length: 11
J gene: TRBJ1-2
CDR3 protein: ASSVDAGGGYT

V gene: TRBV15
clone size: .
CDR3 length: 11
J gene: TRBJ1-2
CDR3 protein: ATSRPFQDGYT